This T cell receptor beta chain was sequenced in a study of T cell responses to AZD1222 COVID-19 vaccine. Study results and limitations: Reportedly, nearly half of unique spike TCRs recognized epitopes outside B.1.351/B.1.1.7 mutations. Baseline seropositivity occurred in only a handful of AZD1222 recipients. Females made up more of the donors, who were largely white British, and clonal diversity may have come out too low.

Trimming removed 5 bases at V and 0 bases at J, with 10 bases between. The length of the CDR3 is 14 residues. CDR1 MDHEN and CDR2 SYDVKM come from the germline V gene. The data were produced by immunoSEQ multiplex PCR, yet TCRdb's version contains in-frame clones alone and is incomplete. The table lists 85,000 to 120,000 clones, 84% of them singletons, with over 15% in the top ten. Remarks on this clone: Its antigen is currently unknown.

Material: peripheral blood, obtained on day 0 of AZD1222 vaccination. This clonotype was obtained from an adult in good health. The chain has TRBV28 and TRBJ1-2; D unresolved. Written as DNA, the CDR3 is TGTGCCAGCAGTCTGGACCTAGCTAACTATGGCTACACCTTC. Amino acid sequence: CASSLDLANYGYTF.